This T cell receptor (beta chain) was observed in a study of STAT5B mutations in CD4+ large granular lymphocyte leukemia. Trimming removed 3 bases at V and 4 bases at J, with 15 bases between. The V gene's germline CDR1 is MNHNY and CDR2 SVGAGI (reference sequence). This CDR3 has 16 amino acids. Assay: immunoSEQ multiplex PCR; the TCRdb copy retains only in-frame clones and omits some. The data contain 25,000 to 30,000 clones, 65% to 80% of them seen just once; the ten biggest clones take up 3.1%. The rearrangement links TRBV6-6 to TRBJ2-2; tentative D call: TRBD1 (5 bases). The sample consisted of CD4+ T cells from blood buffy coats. The TCR originated in a human donor in good health. The CDR3 reads CASSYGQGSSTGELFF. In DNA form, the CDR3 reads TGTGCCAGCAGTTATGGGCAGGGATCTTCCACCGGGGAGCTGTTTTTT.